This T cell receptor (beta chain) emerged from a study of blood T cell repertoires in COVID-19. Study overall: COVID-19 samples, acute and convalescent, were from the United States, Italy and Spain. PBMCs, B-cell-depleted T cells, or T cells were the source of the cDNA or gDNA that made up the material.

The germline V gene has CDR1 KGHSH and CDR2 LQKENI. The CDR3 is 14 amino acids. Trimming left V 1 base short and J 2 bases short, with 9 bases between. Original data processing: Estimation of nucleated cell counts was performed using reference gene primer amplification. Sequencing used immunoSEQ multiplex PCR; TCRdb keeps in-frame clones, though not all of them. V, J and clone size are taken as reported in that table, and D and trimming were inferred from the DNA itself. The table includes about 100,000 clones, more than 85% detected once. The chain carries TRBV18 and TRBJ2-7; maybe TRBD1 (5 bases). Sequencing was carried out using peripheral blood. The clonotype originates from a man between 50 and 59 years old with active COVID-19. The CDR3 DNA reads TGTGCCAGCTCACCACTCGACAGCACCTACGAGCAGTACTTC. Amino acids: CASSPLDSTYEQYF.